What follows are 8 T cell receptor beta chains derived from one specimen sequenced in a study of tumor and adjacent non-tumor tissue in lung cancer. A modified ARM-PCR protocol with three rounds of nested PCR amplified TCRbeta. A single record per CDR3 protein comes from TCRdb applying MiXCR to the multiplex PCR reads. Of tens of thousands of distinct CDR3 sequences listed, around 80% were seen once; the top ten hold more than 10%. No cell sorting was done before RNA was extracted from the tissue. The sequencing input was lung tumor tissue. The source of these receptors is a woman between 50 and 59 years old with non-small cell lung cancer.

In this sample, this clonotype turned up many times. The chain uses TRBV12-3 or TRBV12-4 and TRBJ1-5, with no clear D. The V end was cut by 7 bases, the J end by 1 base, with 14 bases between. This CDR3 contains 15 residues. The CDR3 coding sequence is TGTGCCAGCAAAACCGGCGCGGGGAGCAATCAGCCCCAGCATTTT. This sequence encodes CASKTGAGSNQPQHF.

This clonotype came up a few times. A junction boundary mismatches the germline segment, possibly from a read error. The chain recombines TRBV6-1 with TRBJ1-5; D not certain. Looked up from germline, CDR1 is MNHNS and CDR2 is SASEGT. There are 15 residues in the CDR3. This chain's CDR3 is CASSEARQASGPQHF. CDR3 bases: TGCGCCAGCAGTGAAGCTCGTCAGGCCTCAGGGCCCCAGCATTTT.

This CDR3 reads CASSYARLDNNNEQFF. In DNA, the CDR3 is TGTGCCAGCAGTTACGCCCGACTAGACAATAACAATGAGCAGTTCTTC. This chain uses TRBV6-5 with TRBJ2-1; weak D call: TRBD2 (6 bases). The V and J ends lost 2 bases and 5 bases respectively, with 16 bases between them. Germline CDR1 and CDR2: MNHEY and SVGAGI. The CDR3 consists of 16 residues.

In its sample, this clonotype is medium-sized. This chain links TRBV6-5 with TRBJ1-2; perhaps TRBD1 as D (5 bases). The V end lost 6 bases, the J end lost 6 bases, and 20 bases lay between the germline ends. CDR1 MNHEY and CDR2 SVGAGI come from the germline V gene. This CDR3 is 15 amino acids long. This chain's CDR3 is CASSRGTFQDHGYTF. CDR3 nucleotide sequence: TGTGCCAGCAGCCGGGGGACCTTCCAGGACCATGGCTACACCTTC.

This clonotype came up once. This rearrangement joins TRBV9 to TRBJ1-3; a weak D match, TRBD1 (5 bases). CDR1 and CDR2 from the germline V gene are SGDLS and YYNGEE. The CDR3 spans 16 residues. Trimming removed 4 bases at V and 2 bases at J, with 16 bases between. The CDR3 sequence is CASSLDTGDTGNTIYF. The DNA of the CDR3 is TGTGCCAGCAGCCTGGACACCGGGGATACTGGAAACACCATATATTTT.

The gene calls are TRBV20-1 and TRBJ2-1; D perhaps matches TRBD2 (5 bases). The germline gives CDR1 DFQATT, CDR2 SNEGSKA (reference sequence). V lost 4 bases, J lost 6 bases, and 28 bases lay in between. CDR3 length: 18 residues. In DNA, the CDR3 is TGCAGTGCTACAGATGGTACTAGAGGGAGAAGGTGGGGCAATGAGCAGTTCTTC. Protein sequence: CSATDGTRGRRWGNEQFF.

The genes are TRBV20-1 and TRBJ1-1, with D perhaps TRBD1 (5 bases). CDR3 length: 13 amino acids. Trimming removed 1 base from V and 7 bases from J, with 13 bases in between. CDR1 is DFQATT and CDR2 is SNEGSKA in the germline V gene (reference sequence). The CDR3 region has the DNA TGCAGTGCTAGAGGACCGTGGGGCATTGAAGCTTTCTTT. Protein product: CSARGPWGIEAFF.

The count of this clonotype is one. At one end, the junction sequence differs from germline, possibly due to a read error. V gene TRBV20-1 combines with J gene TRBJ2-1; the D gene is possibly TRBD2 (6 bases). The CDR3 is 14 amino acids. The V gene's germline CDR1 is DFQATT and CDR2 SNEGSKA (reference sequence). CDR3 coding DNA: TGCAGTGCCCAGACTAGGAACGTCTACAATGAGCAGCTCTTC. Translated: CSAQTRNVYNEQLF.